A single sample is the source of the 9 T cell receptor beta chains below, sequenced in a study of OX40 agonist ivuxolimab in advanced cancers. The protocol was immunoSEQ multiplex PCR, while the TCRdb copy is restricted to in-frame clones and leaves out a portion. The sample holds about 45,000 clones, 80% to 90% seen once. The sequences come from CD4+ or CD8+ T cells sorted from blood, collected in a trial of the OX40 agonist ivuxolimab. The source of these receptors is an adult with an advanced solid tumor such as melanoma, head and neck, liver or kidney cancer.

The chain is built from TRBV7-9 and TRBJ2-3; D is undetermined. The CDR3 is made up of 12 amino acids. Germline loops: CDR1 SEHNR, CDR2 FQNEAQ (reference sequence). The V end was cut by 5 bases, the J end by 1 base, with 4 bases between. CDR3 DNA sequence: TGTGCCAGCAGCCCAGGCACAGATACGCAGTATTTT. This sequence encodes CASSPGTDTQYF.

Turning to this clone: This CDR3 is also generated by other DNA sequences in the sample. The chain employs TRBV9 and TRBJ1-3, with D uncertain. The V end was cut by 7 bases, the J end by 4 bases, with 3 bases between. CDR3 length: 10 amino acids. The V gene's germline CDR1 is SGDLS and CDR2 YYNGEE. The CDR3 loop is CASSGNTIYF. In DNA, the CDR3 is TGTGCCAGCTCCGGAAACACCATATATTTT.

The V and J genes are TRBV6-1 and TRBJ2-5, with a weak D call TRBD1 (5 bases). V gave up 4 bases and J gave up 2 bases, with 17 bases separating them. The CDR3 runs 16 residues. Looked up from germline, CDR1 is MNHNS and CDR2 is SASEGT. The DNA of the CDR3 is TGTGCCAGCAGTGTATTAATGGGGCCGTTGCAAGAGACCCAGTACTTC. Its translation is CASSVLMGPLQETQYF.

In its sample, this clone was seen once. V usage is TRBV11-2 and J usage is TRBJ2-7; no clear D gene. The CDR3 runs 14 residues. In germline, CDR1 is SGHAT, CDR2 FQNNGV. Trimming removed 0 bases from V and 5 bases from J, with 11 bases in between. CDR3 residues: CASSLETRSDEQYF. As DNA, the CDR3 is TGTGCCAGCAGCTTAGAGACCCGGTCGGACGAGCAGTACTTC.

This chain joins TRBV9 and TRBJ2-4; 8 nucleotides agree with TRBD1. V gave up 4 bases and J gave up 16 bases; unmatched junction bases: 16. This CDR3 comprises 14 residues. Germline CDR1 is SGDLS and CDR2 is YYNGEE. The CDR3 sequence: CASSTTDRVGYRYF. The CDR3 coding sequence is TGTGCCAGCAGCACTACGGACAGGGTTGGTTATCGCTACTTC.

The table lists this clone with a few counts. The CDR3 protein is CASSQIGRAPYEKLFF. The CDR3 coding sequence is TGCGCCAGCAGTCAAATCGGCAGGGCGCCCTATGAAAAACTGTTTTTT. This sequence joins TRBV23-1 and TRBJ1-4, with a tentative D call TRBD1 (5 bases). TRBV23-1 is an open reading frame, and its role is uncertain. There are 16 residues in the CDR3. Trimming took 2 bases from V and 6 from J, leaving 16 bases between them.

The sample holds one count of this clone. The chain is built from TRBV5-8 and TRBJ2-7, with D tentatively TRBD2 (5 bases). V lost 2 bases to trimming and J lost 0 bases, with 9 bases between them. The CDR3 covers 14 residues. Per germline, CDR1 SGHTS and CDR2 YDEGEE. CDR3 residues: CASSLAVDSYEQYF. The CDR3 DNA is TGTGCCAGCAGCTTAGCGGTTGACTCCTACGAGCAGTACTTC.

The chain couples TRBV4-1 to TRBJ1-2; the match to TRBD1 covers 7 bases. V lost 0 bases to trimming and J lost 2 bases; unmatched junction nucleotides: 9. The CDR3 is made up of 17 amino acids. The V gene's germline CDR1 is MGHRA and CDR2 YSYEKL. The DNA for the CDR3 is TGCGCCAGCAGCCAAGATAAGAGGGGAGGGGGCAACTATGGCTACACCTTC. Translating it yields CASSQDKRGGGNYGYTF.

V is TRBV7-9 and J is TRBJ2-7; TRBD1 matches 7 bases. V shed 6 bases, J shed 2 bases, and the junction held 7 bases outside the gene matches. CDR1 and CDR2 from the germline V gene are SEHNR and FQNEAQ (reference sequence). This CDR3 has 14 residues. This chain's CDR3 is CASSYRDRTYEQYF. The DNA for the CDR3 is TGTGCCAGCAGTTACCGGGACAGAACCTACGAGCAGTACTTC. The full variable domain, rest sourced from reference TRBV7-9 and TRBJ2-7, is DTGVSQNPRHKITKRGQNVTFRCDPISEHNRLYWYRQTLGQGPEFLTYFQNEAQLEKSRLLSDRFSAERPKGSFSTLEIQRTEQGDSAMYLCASSYRDRTYEQYFGPGTRLTVT.